The entry that follows covers one T cell receptor (beta chain) sequence. Its antigen remains unidentified. This sample was included in a study of cytomegalovirus exposure and HLA in healthy donors. Study as a whole: Some 200 million T cells yielded 117 million unique TCR beta sequences in earlier analysis. Findings and caveats of the study: Accurate prediction of HLA-A and HLA-B alleles (for most subjects) was reportedly achieved from TCR beta sequences.

The study ran its PCR with 60 Vbeta and 13 Jbeta primers. Method: immunoSEQ multiplex PCR; TCRdb's copy keeps in-frame clones and lacks some. The sample has about 200,000 clones, 82% seen once. Trimming stripped 6 bases from V and 0 bases from J, with 18 bases between. The CDR3 length is 16 residues. Germline CDR1 SGHAT, CDR2 FQNNGV. The sequence derives from a woman aged 18-29 years in good health and CMV-seronegative. The V call is TRBV11-2, the J call TRBJ2-7; D is possibly TRBD1 (5 bases). Input material: PBMCs. The CDR3: CASSPGWRTSSYEQYV. The CDR3 coding sequence is TGTGCCAGCAGTCCCGGCTGGCGGACAAGCTCCTACGAGCAGTACGTC.